This TCR beta chain was profiled in a study of T cell repertoires in ileal Crohn's disease. Time point noted: neoterminal ileum biopsy at postoperative endoscopy, about 6 months after surgery. V trimming: 2 bases; J trimming: 2 bases; junction bases outside the gene matches: 12. The CDR3 is made up of 19 amino acids. Germline CDR1 is MRHNA and CDR2 is SNTAGT. Assay: immunoSEQ multiplex PCR; the TCRdb copy retains only in-frame clones and omits some. The repertoire has roughly 4,400 clones, 80% to 85% of them found once; the top ten carry around 4.7%. The specimen sequenced was ileal tissue. The TCR comes from an adult with Crohn's disease. V is TRBV6-4 and J is TRBJ2-6; 7 bases are a match to TRBD2. CDR3 DNA sequence: TGTGCCAGCAGTGACCCGGGCGGGAGAAAGCGGGCTGGGGCCAACGTCCTGACTTTC. Its protein is CASSDPGGRKRAGANVLTF.